This T cell receptor (beta chain) comes out of a study of vaccination effects on CD4 cells after COVID-19. Study conclusions and caveats: Healthy vaccinees had only 1 of 255 vaccine-induced clones cross-react with common cold coronaviruses.

CDR3 length: 13 residues. Germline lookup yields CDR1 SGHDN and CDR2 FVKESK. V was trimmed by 5 bases and J by 4 bases, leaving 11 bases between them. ViraFEST assay sequencing came after antigen-specific CD4+ T cells were expanded with viral peptide pools. CD4+ T cells were isolated after 10 days of culture. The vaccine recipients had no prior SARS-CoV-2 infection, with negative nucleocapsid antibodies. For each well, roughly 2 million PBMC were cultured with about 10 IU/ml IL-2 and about 11 ug/ml peptides. TCRdb's table, derived via immunoSEQ multiplex PCR, lists solely in-frame clones and lacks some. The table has 30,000 to 45,000 clones, roughly two thirds seen once; the top ten hold about 23%. A word on this clone: What it recognizes is unknown.

The V gene is TRBV14, the J gene TRBJ2-5, with D unclear. The sequenced sample was CD4+ T cells from PBMCs cultured with SARS-CoV-2 spike peptides, obtained before COVID-19 vaccination. This TCR came from a human donor who received a COVID-19 vaccine. CDR3 DNA: TGTGCCAGCAGCAATTATTTGGGAGAGACCCAGTACTTC. Protein: CASSNYLGETQYF.